This T cell receptor (beta chain) was profiled in a study of T cell changes during pregnancy in multiple sclerosis. This table comes from immunoSEQ multiplex PCR, and its TCRdb copy is limited to in-frame clones, with some not included. The sample yields about 76,000 clones, around 93% seen once. This clone has just one count. The germline gives CDR1 LNHDA, CDR2 SQIVND (reference sequence). Losses at the gene ends were 7 bases for V and 5 bases for J; bases not matched to a gene: 5. The CDR3 extends over 13 amino acids. The clonotype comes from a female donor with multiple sclerosis, enrolled in a pregnancy study. The input for sequencing was peripheral blood, taken in the second trimester of pregnancy. The chain links TRBV19 to TRBJ1-1; 9 nucleotides align to TRBD1. The DNA for the CDR3 is TGTGCCAGTACCAGGACAGGGGTTACTGAAGCTTTCTTT. Protein: CASTRTGVTEAFF.